This note documents a single TCR beta chain sequence. The antigen is unknown. TCRdb's table, derived via immunoSEQ multiplex PCR, lists solely in-frame clones and lacks some. The top ten clones hold 2.5% to 3% of a sample with some 130,000 clones, 75% to 90% of them seen once. These data belong to a study of T cell responses to AZD1222 COVID-19 vaccine. Findings and caveats of the study: The donor group comprised mostly white British people and more females; the analysis possibly underestimated clonal diversity. Among vaccine-associated CD4 TCRs, coverage spanned spike, with dominance at 160-218 and 743-854.

The TCR was taken from an adult who received the AZD1222 COVID-19 vaccine. Sequencing was performed on peripheral blood, taken 28 days after the second AZD1222 dose.

The CDR3: CASRSGLNTEAFF. Here the CDR3 DNA reads TGTGCCAGCAGAAGTGGGTTGAACACTGAAGCTTTCTTT. This rearrangement joins TRBV12-3 or TRBV12-4 to TRBJ1-1; D call uncertain. This CDR3 region has 13 residues. Trimming took off 6 bases at V and 0 bases at J, with 8 bases between the two ends.